These T cell receptor beta chains were read from a single sample in a study of cytotoxic CD8 clonotypes in ibrutinib-treated CLL. Sequenced by immunoSEQ multiplex PCR; TCRdb stores in-frame clones only, minus some. The repertoire holds some 350,000 clones, 67% seen once, with roughly 6% in the top ten. The input for sequencing was PBMCs, taken after 36 months of ibrutinib treatment. The receptors stem from a human donor with chronic lymphocytic leukemia. The CDR3 runs from the conserved cysteine through the conserved F or W. Each record gives: J gene, V gene, clone size, D gene, CDR3 protein, CDR3 DNA. The D gene is left open where the match is weak. For some rows the clone size is stated as once, few or many, or as a class when expanded; others skip it.

j_gene: TRBJ1-1; v_gene: TRBV14; abundance: .; d_gene: .; CDR3aa: CASSQATEAFF; CDR3nt: TGTGCCAGCAGCCAAGCGACAGAAGCTTTCTTT
j_gene: TRBJ2-3; v_gene: TRBV29-1; abundance: .; d_gene: TRBD2; CDR3aa: CSVDSSGVADTQYF; CDR3nt: TGCAGCGTTGACTCTAGCGGGGTTGCAGATACGCAGTATTTT
j_gene: TRBJ2-7; v_gene: TRBV29-1; abundance: .; d_gene: .; CDR3aa: CSVYPGLHSRSYEQYF; CDR3nt: TGCAGCGTTTATCCCGGACTCCACTCAAGGTCCTACGAGCAGTACTTC
j_gene: TRBJ1-1; v_gene: TRBV4-1; abundance: .; d_gene: .; CDR3aa: CASSQPGGKNFEAFF; CDR3nt: TGCGCCAGCAGCCAACCCGGTGGGAAGAACTTTGAAGCTTTCTTT
j_gene: TRBJ1-2; v_gene: TRBV20-1; abundance: .; d_gene: .; CDR3aa: CSARVYGYTF; CDR3nt: TGCAGTGCTAGGGTCTATGGCTACACCTTC
j_gene: TRBJ2-1; v_gene: TRBV18; abundance: once; d_gene: TRBD2; CDR3aa: CASSPFLAGGFNNEQFF; CDR3nt: TGTGCCAGCTCACCCTTCCTAGCGGGGGGTTTCAACAATGAGCAGTTCTTC
j_gene: TRBJ1-1; v_gene: TRBV5-1; abundance: .; d_gene: .; CDR3aa: CASSLAGRSEAFF; CDR3nt: TGCGCCAGCAGCTTGGCGGGGAGGTCTGAAGCTTTCTTT
j_gene: TRBJ1-5; v_gene: TRBV10-3; abundance: .; d_gene: .; CDR3aa: CATWTAGGNQPQHF; CDR3nt: TGTGCCACTTGGACAGCGGGAGGGAATCAGCCCCAGCATTTT
j_gene: TRBJ2-7; v_gene: TRBV5-8; abundance: .; d_gene: .; CDR3aa: CASSRIYRVSYEQYF; CDR3nt: TGTGCCAGCAGCCGAATATACAGAGTCTCCTACGAGCAGTACTTC
j_gene: TRBJ2-5; v_gene: TRBV11-2; abundance: .; d_gene: .; CDR3aa: CASSLVFGTMQETQYF; CDR3nt: TGTGCCAGCAGCTTAGTGTTTGGGACCATGCAAGAGACCCAGTACTTC
j_gene: TRBJ1-6; v_gene: TRBV4-2; abundance: .; d_gene: .; CDR3aa: CASSQEGQLNSPLHF; CDR3nt: TGTGCCAGCAGCCAAGAAGGCCAGCTAAATTCACCCCTCCACTTT
j_gene: TRBJ1-6; v_gene: TRBV5-6; abundance: .; d_gene: TRBD1; CDR3aa: CASSVGTVLNSPLHF; CDR3nt: TGTGCCAGCAGCGTGGGGACAGTACTTAATTCACCCCTCCACTTT
j_gene: TRBJ1-2; v_gene: TRBV6-5; abundance: .; d_gene: TRBD1; CDR3aa: CASRGQGIYGYTF; CDR3nt: TGTGCCAGCAGAGGACAGGGGATCTATGGCTACACCTTC
j_gene: TRBJ2-3; v_gene: TRBV6-1; abundance: .; d_gene: TRBD1; CDR3aa: CASRGQVPSTDTQYF; CDR3nt: TGTGCCAGCAGGGGACAGGTCCCTAGCACAGATACGCAGTATTTT